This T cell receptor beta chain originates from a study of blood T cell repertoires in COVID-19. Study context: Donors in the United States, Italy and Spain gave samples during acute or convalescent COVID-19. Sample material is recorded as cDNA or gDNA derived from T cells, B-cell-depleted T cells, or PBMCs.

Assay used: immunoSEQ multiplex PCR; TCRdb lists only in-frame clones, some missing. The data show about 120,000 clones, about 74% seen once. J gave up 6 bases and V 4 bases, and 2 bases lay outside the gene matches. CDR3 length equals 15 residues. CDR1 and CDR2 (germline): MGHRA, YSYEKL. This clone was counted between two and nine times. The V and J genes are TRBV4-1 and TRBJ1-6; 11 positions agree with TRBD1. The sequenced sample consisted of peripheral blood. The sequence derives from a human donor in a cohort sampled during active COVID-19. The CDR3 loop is CASSRGTGGNSPLHF. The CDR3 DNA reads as TGCGCCAGCAGCCGAGGGACAGGGGGTAATTCACCCCTCCACTTT.